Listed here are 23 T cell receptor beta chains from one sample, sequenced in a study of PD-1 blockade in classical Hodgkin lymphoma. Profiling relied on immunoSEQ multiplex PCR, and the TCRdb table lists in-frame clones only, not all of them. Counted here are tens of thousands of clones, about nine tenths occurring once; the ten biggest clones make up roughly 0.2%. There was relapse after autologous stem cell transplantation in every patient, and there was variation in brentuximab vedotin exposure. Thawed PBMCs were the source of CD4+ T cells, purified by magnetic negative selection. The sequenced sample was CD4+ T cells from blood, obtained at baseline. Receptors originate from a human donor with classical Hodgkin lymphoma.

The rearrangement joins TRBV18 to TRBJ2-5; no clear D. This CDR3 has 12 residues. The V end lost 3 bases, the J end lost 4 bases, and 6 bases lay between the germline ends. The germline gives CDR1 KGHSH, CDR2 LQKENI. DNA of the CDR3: TGTGCCAGCTCACCCCTACGAGAGACCCAGTACTTC. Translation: CASSPLRETQYF.

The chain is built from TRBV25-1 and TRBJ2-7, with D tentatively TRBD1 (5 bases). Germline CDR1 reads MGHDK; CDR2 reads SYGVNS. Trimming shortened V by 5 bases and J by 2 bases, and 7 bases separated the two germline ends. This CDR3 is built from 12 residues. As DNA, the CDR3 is TGTGCCAGCAGTCTAGGGGCCTACGAGCAGTACTTC. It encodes CASSLGAYEQYF.

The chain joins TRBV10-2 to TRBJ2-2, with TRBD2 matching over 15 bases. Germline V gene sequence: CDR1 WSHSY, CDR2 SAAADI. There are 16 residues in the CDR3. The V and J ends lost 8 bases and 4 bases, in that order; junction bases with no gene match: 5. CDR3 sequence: CASDRTSGRATGELFF. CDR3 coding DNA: TGCGCCAGCGATCGGACTAGCGGGAGGGCCACCGGGGAGCTGTTTTTT.

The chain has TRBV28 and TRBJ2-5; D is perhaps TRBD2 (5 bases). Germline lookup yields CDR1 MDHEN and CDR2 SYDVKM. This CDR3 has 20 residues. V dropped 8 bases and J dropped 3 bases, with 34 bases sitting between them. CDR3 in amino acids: CASVPAGLHISRVSEETQYF. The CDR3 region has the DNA TGTGCCAGCGTGCCAGCTGGACTCCACATTAGTCGTGTGTCTGAAGAGACCCAGTACTTC.

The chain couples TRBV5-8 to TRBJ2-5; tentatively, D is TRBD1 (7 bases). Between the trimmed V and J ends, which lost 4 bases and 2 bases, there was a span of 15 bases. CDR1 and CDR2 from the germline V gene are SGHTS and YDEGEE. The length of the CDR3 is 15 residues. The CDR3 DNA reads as TGTGCCAGCAGCCCCAGGGGGGAAGGGCAAGAGACCCAGTACTTC. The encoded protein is CASSPRGEGQETQYF. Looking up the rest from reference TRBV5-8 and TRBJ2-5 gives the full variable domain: EAGVTQSPTHLIKTRGQQATLRCSPISGHTSVYWYQQALGLGLQFLLWYDEGEERNRGNFPPRFSGRQFPNYSSELNVNALELEDSALYLCASSPRGEGQETQYFGPGTRLLVL.

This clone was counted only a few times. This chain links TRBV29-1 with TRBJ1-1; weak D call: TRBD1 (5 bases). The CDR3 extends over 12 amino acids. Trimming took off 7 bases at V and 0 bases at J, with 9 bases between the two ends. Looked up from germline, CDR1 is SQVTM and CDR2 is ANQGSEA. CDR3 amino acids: CSGGGMNTEAFF. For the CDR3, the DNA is TGCAGCGGCGGGGGTATGAACACTGAAGCTTTCTTT.

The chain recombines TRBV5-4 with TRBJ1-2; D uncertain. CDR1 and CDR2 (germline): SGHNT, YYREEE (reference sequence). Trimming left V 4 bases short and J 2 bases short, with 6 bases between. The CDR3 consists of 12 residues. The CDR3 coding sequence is TGTGCCAGCAGCAGCGGGAACTATGGCTACACCTTC. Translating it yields CASSSGNYGYTF.

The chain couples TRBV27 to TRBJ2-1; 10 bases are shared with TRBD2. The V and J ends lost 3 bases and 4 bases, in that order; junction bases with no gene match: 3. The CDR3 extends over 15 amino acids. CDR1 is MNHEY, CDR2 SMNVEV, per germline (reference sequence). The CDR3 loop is CASSFLAGAYNEQFF. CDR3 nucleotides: TGTGCCAGCAGTTTCCTAGCGGGAGCATACAATGAGCAGTTCTTC.

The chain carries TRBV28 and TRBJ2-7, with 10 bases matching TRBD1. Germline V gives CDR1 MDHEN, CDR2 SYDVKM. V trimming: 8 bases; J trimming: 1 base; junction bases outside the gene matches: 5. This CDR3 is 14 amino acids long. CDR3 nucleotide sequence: TGTGCCAGCCGAGGACAGGGGGGGTCCTACGAGCAGTACTTC. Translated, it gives CASRGQGGSYEQYF. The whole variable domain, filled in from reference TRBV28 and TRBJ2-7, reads DVKVTQSSRYLVKRTGEKVFLECVQDMDHENMFWYRQDPGLGLRLIYFSYDVKMKEKGDIPEGYSVSREKKERFSLILESASTNQTSMYLCASRGQGGSYEQYFGPGTRLTVT.

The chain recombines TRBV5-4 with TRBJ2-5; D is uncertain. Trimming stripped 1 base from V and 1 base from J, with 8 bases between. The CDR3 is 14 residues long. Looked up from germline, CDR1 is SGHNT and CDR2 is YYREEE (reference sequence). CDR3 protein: CASSLPTVQETQYF. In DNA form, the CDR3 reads TGTGCCAGCAGCTTGCCCACGGTCCAAGAGACCCAGTACTTC. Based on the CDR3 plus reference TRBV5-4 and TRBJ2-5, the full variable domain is ETGVTQSPTHLIKTRGQQVTLRCSSQSGHNTVSWYQQALGQGPQFIFQYYREEENGRGNFPPRFSGLQFPNYSSELNVNALELDDSALYLCASSLPTVQETQYFGPGTRLLVL.

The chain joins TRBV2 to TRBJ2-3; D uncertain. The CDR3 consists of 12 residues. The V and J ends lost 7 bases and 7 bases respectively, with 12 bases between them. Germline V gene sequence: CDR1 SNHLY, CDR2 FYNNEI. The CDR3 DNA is TGTGCCAGCACCAGACCCCCGAATACGCAGTATTTT. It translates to CASTRPPNTQYF. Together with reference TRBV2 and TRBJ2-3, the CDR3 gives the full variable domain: EPEVTQTPSHQVTQMGQEVILRCVPISNHLYFYWYRQILGQKVEFLVSFYNNEISEKSEIFDDQFSVERPDGSNFTLKIRSTKLEDSAMYFCASTRPPNTQYFGPGTRLTVL.

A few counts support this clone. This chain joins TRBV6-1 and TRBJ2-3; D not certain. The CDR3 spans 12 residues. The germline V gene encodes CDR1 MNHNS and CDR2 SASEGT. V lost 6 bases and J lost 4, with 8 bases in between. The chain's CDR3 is CASRWVSDTQYF. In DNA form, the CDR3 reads TGTGCCAGCAGATGGGTATCAGATACGCAGTATTTT.

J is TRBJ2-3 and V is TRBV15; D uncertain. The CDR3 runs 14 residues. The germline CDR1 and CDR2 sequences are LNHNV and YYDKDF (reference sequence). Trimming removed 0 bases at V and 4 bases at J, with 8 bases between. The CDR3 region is CATSRDRVSDTQYF. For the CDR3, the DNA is TGTGCCACCAGCAGAGATCGGGTTTCAGATACGCAGTATTTT. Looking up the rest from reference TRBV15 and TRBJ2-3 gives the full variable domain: DAMVIQNPRYQVTQFGKPVTLSCSQTLNHNVMYWYQQKSSQAPKLLFHYYDKDFNNEADTPDNFQSRRPNTSFCFLDIRSPGLGDTAMYLCATSRDRVSDTQYFGPGTRLTVL.

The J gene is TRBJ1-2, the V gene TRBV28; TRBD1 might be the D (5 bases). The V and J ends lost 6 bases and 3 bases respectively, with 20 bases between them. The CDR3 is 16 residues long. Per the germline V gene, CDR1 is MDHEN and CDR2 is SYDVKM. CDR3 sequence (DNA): TGTGCCAGCAGACACCGGGGCGAAGCCCCAGACTATGGCTACACCTTC. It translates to CASRHRGEAPDYGYTF.

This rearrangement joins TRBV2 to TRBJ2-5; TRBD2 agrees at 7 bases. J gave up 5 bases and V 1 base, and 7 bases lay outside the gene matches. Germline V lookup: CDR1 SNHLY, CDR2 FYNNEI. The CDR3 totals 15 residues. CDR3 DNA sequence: TGTGCCAGCAGTGAAGAGGGCCTGGGGGGGGAGACCCAGTACTTC. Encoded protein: CASSEEGLGGETQYF.

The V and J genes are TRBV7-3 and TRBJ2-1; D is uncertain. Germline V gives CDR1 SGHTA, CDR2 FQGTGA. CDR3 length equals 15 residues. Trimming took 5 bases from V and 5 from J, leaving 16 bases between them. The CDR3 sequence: CASSPSWIRNNEQFF. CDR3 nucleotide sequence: TGTGCCAGCAGCCCATCCTGGATCCGGAACAATGAGCAGTTCTTC.

The CDR3: CSVLGQGYEQYF. CDR3 coding DNA: TGCAGCGTTTTGGGACAGGGCTACGAGCAGTACTTC. This chain joins TRBV29-1 and TRBJ2-7; 9 nucleotides align to TRBD1. Germline trimming cut 5 bases from V and 3 bases from J; bases unmatched to any gene: 2. The CDR3 runs to 12 residues. The V gene's germline CDR1 is SQVTM and CDR2 ANQGSEA.

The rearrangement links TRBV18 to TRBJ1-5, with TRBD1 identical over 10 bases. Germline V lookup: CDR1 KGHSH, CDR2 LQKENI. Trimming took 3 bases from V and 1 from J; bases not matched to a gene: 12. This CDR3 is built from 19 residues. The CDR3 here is CASSPSPGTGDGSNQPQHF. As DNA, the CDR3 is TGTGCCAGCTCACCTAGTCCCGGGACAGGGGATGGGAGCAATCAGCCCCAGCATTTT.

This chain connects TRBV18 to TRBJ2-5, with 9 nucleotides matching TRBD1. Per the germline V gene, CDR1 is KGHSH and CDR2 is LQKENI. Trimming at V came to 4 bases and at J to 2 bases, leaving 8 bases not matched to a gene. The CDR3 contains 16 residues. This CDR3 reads CASSLPGTGQQETQYF. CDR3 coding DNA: TGTGCCAGCTCACTCCCCGGGACAGGGCAGCAAGAGACCCAGTACTTC. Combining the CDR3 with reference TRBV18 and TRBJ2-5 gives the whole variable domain NAGVMQNPRHLVRRRGQEARLRCSPMKGHSHVYWYRQLPEEGLKFMVYLQKENIIDESGMPKERFSAEFPKEGPSILRIQQVVRGDSAAYFCASSLPGTGQQETQYFGPGTRLLVL.

The CDR3 spells CASSQVGTGTPYGYTF. In DNA form, the CDR3 reads TGTGCCAGCAGCCAAGTTGGGACAGGCACCCCATATGGCTACACCTTC. The genes are TRBV4-2 and TRBJ1-2; TRBD1 aligns across 8 bases. Germline CDR1 and CDR2: LGHNA and YNFKEQ. Trimming removed 1 base from V and 5 bases from J; junction bases left unmatched: 9. The CDR3 totals 16 residues.

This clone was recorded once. The DNA for the CDR3 is TGTGCCAGCAGCTCGAGAAGGGATTATGGCTACACCTTC. As protein: CASSSRRDYGYTF. This chain uses TRBV9 with TRBJ1-2; D is unresolved. Germline-derived CDR1 and CDR2 are SGDLS and YYNGEE. The CDR3 contains 13 residues. V shed 4 bases and J shed 5 bases, with 12 bases lying between them.

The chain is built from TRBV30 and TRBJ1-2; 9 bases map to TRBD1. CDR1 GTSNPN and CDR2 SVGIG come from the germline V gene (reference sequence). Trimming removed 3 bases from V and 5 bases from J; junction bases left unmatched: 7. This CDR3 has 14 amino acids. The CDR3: CAWRTGGAIYGYTF. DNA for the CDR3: TGTGCCTGGAGAACAGGGGGCGCAATTTATGGCTACACCTTC.

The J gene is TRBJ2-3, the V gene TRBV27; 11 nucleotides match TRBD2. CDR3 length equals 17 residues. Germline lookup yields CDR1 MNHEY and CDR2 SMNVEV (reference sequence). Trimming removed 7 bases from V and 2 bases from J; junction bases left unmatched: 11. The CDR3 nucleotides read TGTGCCAGCATCAAGCTAGCGGGAGGTGCTCACACAGATACGCAGTATTTT. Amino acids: CASIKLAGGAHTDTQYF.